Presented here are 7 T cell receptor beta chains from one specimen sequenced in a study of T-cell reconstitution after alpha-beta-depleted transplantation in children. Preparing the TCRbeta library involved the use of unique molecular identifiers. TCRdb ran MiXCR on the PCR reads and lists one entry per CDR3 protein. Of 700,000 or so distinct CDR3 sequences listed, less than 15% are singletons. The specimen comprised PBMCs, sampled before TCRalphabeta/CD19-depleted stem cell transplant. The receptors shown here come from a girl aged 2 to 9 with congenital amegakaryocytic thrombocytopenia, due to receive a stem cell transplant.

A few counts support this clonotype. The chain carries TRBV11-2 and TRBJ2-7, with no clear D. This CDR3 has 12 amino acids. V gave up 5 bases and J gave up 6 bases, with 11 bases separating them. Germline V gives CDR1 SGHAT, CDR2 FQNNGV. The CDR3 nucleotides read TGTGCCAGCAGCCCACGGAAGGCCGAGCAGTACTTC. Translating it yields CASSPRKAEQYF.

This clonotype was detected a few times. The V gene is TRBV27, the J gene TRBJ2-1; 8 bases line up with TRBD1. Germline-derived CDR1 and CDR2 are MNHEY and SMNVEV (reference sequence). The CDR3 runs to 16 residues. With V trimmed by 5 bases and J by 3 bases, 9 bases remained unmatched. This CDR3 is CASSRRGTGNYNEQFF. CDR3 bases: TGTGCCAGCAGTCGCCGGGGGACAGGAAACTACAATGAGCAGTTCTTC.

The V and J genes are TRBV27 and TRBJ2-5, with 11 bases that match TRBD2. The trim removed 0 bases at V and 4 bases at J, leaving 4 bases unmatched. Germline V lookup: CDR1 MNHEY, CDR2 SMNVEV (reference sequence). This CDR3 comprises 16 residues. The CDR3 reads CASSLSVAGGGETQYF. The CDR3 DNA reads TGTGCCAGCAGTTTATCCGTAGCGGGAGGGGGAGAGACCCAGTACTTC.

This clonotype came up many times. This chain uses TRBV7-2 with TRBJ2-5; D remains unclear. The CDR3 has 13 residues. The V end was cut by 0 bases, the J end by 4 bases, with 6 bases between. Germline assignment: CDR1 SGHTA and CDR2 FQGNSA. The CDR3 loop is CASSLARRETQYF. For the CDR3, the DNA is TGTGCCAGCAGCTTAGCGAGACGAGAGACCCAGTACTTC.

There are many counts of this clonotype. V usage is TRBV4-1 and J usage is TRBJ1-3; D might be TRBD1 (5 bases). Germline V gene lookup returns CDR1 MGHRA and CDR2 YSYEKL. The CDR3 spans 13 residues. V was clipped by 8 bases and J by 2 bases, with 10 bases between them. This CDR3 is CASQGDAGNTIYF. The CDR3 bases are TGCGCCAGCCAAGGGGATGCTGGAAACACCATATATTTT.

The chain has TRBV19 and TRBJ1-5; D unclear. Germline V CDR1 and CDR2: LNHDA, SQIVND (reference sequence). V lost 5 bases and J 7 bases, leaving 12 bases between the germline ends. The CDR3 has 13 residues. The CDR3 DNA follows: TGTGCCAGTAGTCCGTCAATCTCCCAGCCCCAGCATTTT. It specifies CASSPSISQPQHF.

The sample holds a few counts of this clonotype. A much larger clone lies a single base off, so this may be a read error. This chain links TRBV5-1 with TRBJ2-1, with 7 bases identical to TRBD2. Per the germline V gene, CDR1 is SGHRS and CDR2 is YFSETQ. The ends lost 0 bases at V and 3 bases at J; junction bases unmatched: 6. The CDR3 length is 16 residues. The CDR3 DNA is TGCGCCAGCAGCTTGGGGCTAGCGGAAATCTACAATGAGCAGTTCTTC. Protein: CASSLGLAEIYNEQFF.